The 21 T cell receptor beta chains in this list originate from one sample, sequenced in a study of T-cell memory formation after mild COVID-19. TCRdb re-called the 5' RACE reads through MiXCR, storing one row per CDR3 protein. The sample yields 540,000 or so distinct CDR3 sequences, 20% seen once. Specimen: PBMCs or a T cell subset sorted from them (not recorded which). These receptor sequences come from an adult woman who had mild COVID-19 (a few samples of this study predate the infection). Cell type and time point are not known.

This clonotype was recorded a few times. This chain connects TRBV12-3 or TRBV12-4 to TRBJ1-2; D may be TRBD1 (6 bases). There are 13 residues in the CDR3. The ends were cut back, 6 bases at V and 8 bases at J, with 16 bases in the middle. CDR3 nucleotides: TGTGCCAGCAGCCTTACAGGGTATGGAGGCTACACCTTC. Residues: CASSLTGYGGYTF.

This clonotype was picked up a small number of times. The chain links TRBV25-1 to TRBJ2-5, with TRBD1 matching 7 bases. The CDR3 contains 13 residues. Per the germline V gene, CDR1 is MGHDK and CDR2 is SYGVNS. The trim removed 5 bases at V and 1 base at J, leaving 1 base unmatched. For the CDR3, the DNA is TGTGCCAGCAGTTCAGGGGGCCAAGAGACCCAGTACTTC. The encoded protein is CASSSGGQETQYF.

This clonotype was seen a few times. The chain uses TRBV7-3 and TRBJ1-1, with TRBD1 as a possible D gene (5 bases). This CDR3 contains 15 residues. The V end was cut by 4 bases, the J end by 1 base, with 13 bases between. Per germline, CDR1 SGHTA and CDR2 FQGTGA. CDR3 DNA sequence: TGTGCCAGCAGCTCGTCGTTGGGGCGGAACACTGAAGCTTTCTTT. This gives the protein CASSSSLGRNTEAFF.

In its sample, this clonotype was seen a few times. The gene calls are TRBV7-8 and TRBJ2-3; 10 bases are shared with TRBD2. Trimming removed 5 bases from V and 2 bases from J; junction bases left unmatched: 7. The CDR3 extends over 16 amino acids. Per the germline V gene, CDR1 is SGHVS and CDR2 is FQNEAQ. CDR3 coding DNA: TGTGCCAGCAGCCCAGGGACTAGCGTACTCACAGATACGCAGTATTTT. It yields the protein CASSPGTSVLTDTQYF.

V gene TRBV6-5 combines with J gene TRBJ2-3; the match to TRBD2 covers 8 bases. V trimming: 2 bases; J trimming: 4 bases; junction bases outside the gene matches: 11. The CDR3 is 17 residues long. Per the germline V gene, CDR1 is MNHEY and CDR2 is SVGAGI. CDR3 nucleotide sequence: TGTGCCAGCAGTTACCCTATAGCGGGAAGAGATGCAGATACGCAGTATTTT. This encodes CASSYPIAGRDADTQYF.

CDR3: CASQDRSYNEQFF. The CDR3, as DNA: TGTGCCAGCCAGGACAGGTCCTACAATGAGCAGTTCTTC. V gene TRBV6-2 or TRBV6-3 combines with J gene TRBJ2-1, with 7 bases lining up with TRBD1. The CDR3 spans 13 residues. Losses at the gene ends were 8 bases for V and 1 base for J; bases not matched to a gene: 2. The germline CDR1 and CDR2 sequences are MNHEY and SVGEGT.

The chain is built from TRBV15 and TRBJ2-1; TRBD2 agrees at 13 bases. The CDR3 spans 14 residues. Germline CDR1 LNHNV, CDR2 YYDKDF (reference sequence). V dropped 8 bases and J dropped 8; count of bases not matched to a gene: 6. The CDR3 nucleotides read TGTGCCACCCGGACTAGCGGGAGTTTGGATGAGCAGTTCTTC. This encodes CATRTSGSLDEQFF.

The table lists this clonotype with a few counts. V is TRBV7-9 and J is TRBJ1-2; no reliable D call. This CDR3 has 14 residues. V dropped 5 bases and J dropped 6 bases, with 16 bases sitting between them. In germline, CDR1 is SEHNR, CDR2 FQNEAQ (reference sequence). Here the CDR3 reads CASSPRGESHGYTF. The CDR3 DNA reads as TGTGCCAGCAGCCCCCGGGGAGAGTCTCATGGCTACACCTTC.

This clonotype was picked up many times. The J gene is TRBJ1-1, the V gene TRBV7-8, with a weak D call TRBD1 (5 bases). Trimming took off 2 bases at V and 1 base at J, with 11 bases between the two ends. Germline loops: CDR1 SGHVS, CDR2 FQNEAQ. The CDR3 contains 15 residues. Here the CDR3 DNA reads TGTGCCAGCAGCTTACGGGAGAGGGGGAACACTGAAGCTTTCTTT. Its translation: CASSLRERGNTEAFF.

The CDR3 here is CASSVDPGLRGYTF. The DNA for the CDR3 is TGTGCCAGCAGCGTAGATCCAGGACTGAGGGGCTACACCTTC. The chain employs TRBV9 and TRBJ1-2; D is unresolved. This CDR3 comprises 14 residues. Trimming took off 0 bases at V and 8 bases at J, with 14 bases between the two ends. Germline CDR1 is SGDLS and CDR2 is YYNGEE.

This rearrangement joins TRBV7-2 to TRBJ2-3, with 9 bases fitting TRBD1. J lost 3 bases, V lost 9 bases, and 7 bases had no gene match. Germline values: CDR1 SGHTA, CDR2 FQGNSA. This CDR3 is 14 amino acids long. This CDR3 reads CASTGDRATDTQYF. The CDR3 coding sequence is TGTGCCAGTACAGGGGACAGGGCGACAGATACGCAGTATTTT.

This clonotype appeared a few times. V and J are TRBV11-2 and TRBJ2-2; D unclear. V was pared by 1 base and J by 6 bases, with 6 bases between. The CDR3 contains 13 residues. Germline CDR1 SGHAT, CDR2 FQNNGV. The CDR3 is CASSLGAAGELFF. The CDR3, as DNA: TGTGCCAGCAGCTTAGGGGCAGCCGGGGAGCTGTTTTTT.

The chain is built from TRBV6-5 and TRBJ2-3, with D possibly matching TRBD2 (7 bases). Germline CDR1 and CDR2: MNHEY and SVGAGI. Trimming removed 7 bases from V and 0 bases from J, with 14 bases in between. The CDR3 sequence is 15 residues long. CDR3 DNA: TGTGCCAGCACCCCGGCGGGGGCTAGCACAGATACGCAGTATTTT. Translating gives CASTPAGASTDTQYF.

This clonotype was counted only a few times. This chain joins TRBV28 and TRBJ1-2; D may be TRBD1 (6 bases). The CDR3 loop spans 14 amino acids. Trimming removed 4 bases from V and 3 bases from J, with 12 bases in between. Germline CDR1 reads MDHEN; CDR2 reads SYDVKM. The CDR3 coding sequence is TGTGCCAGCAGTTCAAGCGGACAGCACTATGGCTACACCTTC. Its translation: CASSSSGQHYGYTF.

The CDR3 loop reads CASSARLAGGSDTQYF. DNA of the CDR3: TGTGCCAGCAGCGCGAGGCTAGCGGGAGGGTCAGATACGCAGTATTTT. J is TRBJ2-3 and V is TRBV3-1; TRBD2 matches 12 bases. Germline trimming cut 5 bases from V and 4 bases from J; bases unmatched to any gene: 7. The germline V gene encodes CDR1 LGHDT and CDR2 YNNKEL (reference sequence). This CDR3 has 16 amino acids.

This clonotype appeared many times. The chain uses TRBV7-6 and TRBJ2-2, with TRBD1 identical over 7 bases. The V gene end was trimmed by 1 base and the J gene end by 2 bases; junction bases not matched to a gene: 7. The CDR3 contains 17 residues. In germline, CDR1 is SGHVS, CDR2 FNYEAQ. CDR3 in DNA: TGTGCCAGCAGCTTAGGCCCGACAGGGCTCAACACCGGGGAGCTGTTTTTT. Its translation is CASSLGPTGLNTGELFF.

The J gene is TRBJ1-1, the V gene TRBV7-2, with TRBD1 matching 8 bases. Germline CDR1 reads SGHTA; CDR2 reads FQGNSA. J was trimmed by 6 bases and V by 4 bases; bases with no gene match: 10. The CDR3 contains 15 residues. The CDR3 is CASSYTGGAFAEAFF. CDR3 sequence (DNA): TGTGCCAGCAGCTACACAGGGGGTGCGTTCGCTGAAGCTTTCTTT.

This chain connects TRBV12-3 or TRBV12-4 to TRBJ1-2; D gene uncertain. The CDR3 totals 15 residues. The V end lost 4 bases, the J end lost 5 bases, and 17 bases lay between the germline ends. CDR3 in DNA: TGTGCCAGCAGTTCAAGGGCCATCGGGCGATATGGCTACACCTTC. It is translated as CASSSRAIGRYGYTF.

This clonotype was seen a few times. The J gene is TRBJ2-1, the V gene TRBV5-1; 7 nucleotides line up with TRBD1. The CDR3 contains 16 residues. The germline V gene has CDR1 SGHRS and CDR2 YFSETQ. Trimming at V came to 4 bases and at J to 2 bases, leaving 9 bases not matched to a gene. Here the CDR3 DNA reads TGCGCCAGCAGCACTAACGACAGGGCACCCTACAATGAGCAGTTCTTC. It codes for CASSTNDRAPYNEQFF.

This sequence joins TRBV9 and TRBJ2-3, with D maybe TRBD2 (7 bases). V dropped 0 bases and J dropped 2 bases, with 13 bases sitting between them. Germline V CDR1 and CDR2: SGDLS, YYNGEE. The CDR3 spans 16 residues. The chain's CDR3 is CASSVEEGGLTDTQYF. The DNA of the CDR3 is TGTGCCAGCAGCGTAGAGGAGGGGGGGCTCACAGATACGCAGTATTTT.

The chain recombines TRBV7-9 with TRBJ2-7; a possible D gene is TRBD2 (6 bases). CDR3 length: 17 residues. Trimming removed 5 bases at V and 3 bases at J, with 23 bases between. Germline assignment: CDR1 SEHNR and CDR2 FQNEAQ (reference sequence). CDR3 bases: TGTGCCAGCAGCCCGAACCTAGCGTTAAAGTCCAACTACGAGCAGTACTTC. Its protein is CASSPNLALKSNYEQYF.